What follows is one T cell receptor (beta chain) and its context. This clonotype was recorded a few times. The antigen it recognizes is unknown. A read error may explain this, as a much larger clone is one base away. Since no conserved phenylalanine or tryptophan closes the CDR3, a read error is the likely cause. In the ophthalmopathy patients, disease was moderately to severely active, with a Clinical Activity Score of 3 or more, a NOSPECS grade of 4 or more, and a duration of less than 3 months. Any patient with an uncontrolled infection, another autoimmune disease, pregnancy or lactation was excluded. Diagnoses relied on clinical symptoms, serum thyroxine and TRAb, thyroid ultrasound and orbital computed tomography. PBMCs were isolated from about 9.1 ml of fresh peripheral blood by Ficoll-Paque density gradient centrifugation. Total RNA was extracted with Trizol reagent, and quality was checked on an Agilent 2100 Bioanalyzer.

These data belong to a study of T cells in Graves' hyperthyroidism and ophthalmopathy (dated by TCRdb to the late 2010s). Concerning the study at large: Peripheral blood was collected at initial diagnosis, before any treatment. To identify TCR V-J signatures that set the groups apart, the researchers used a discovery cohort of more than 95 patients, made up of 40 to 45 with Graves' ophthalmopathy and 57 with stable Graves' hyperthyroidism. An independent validation cohort of around 20 hyperthyroidism patients and about 15 patients who later progressed to ophthalmopathy tested prospective prediction of ophthalmopathy. For training and testing, the 100 or so patients in the discovery cohort were randomly divided in a 7:3 ratio. In addition, the study compared T-cell repertoires in thyroid tissue and in blood from five or six Graves' hyperthyroidism patients. Following sampling, methimazole starting at 30 mg daily was given to hyperthyroidism patients, and high-dose intravenous methylprednisolone was given to ophthalmopathy patients. The paper reports TCR Vbeta CDR3 sequencing of more than 120 peripheral blood samples: around 45 ophthalmopathy, 70 to 85 hyperthyroidism and approximately 17 progressor patients.

The TCR beta CDR3 regions were amplified from the RNA transcripts. The first round of RT-PCR for the TCR CDR3 was performed with the HTBI primer set and the Qiagen OneStep RT-PCR kit. Libraries were constructed in a second round of multiplex PCR, after which size selection and purification were performed. The libraries were sequenced on an Illumina HiSeq2000 using paired-end 100 bp reads. In the paper's pipeline: Raw data were processed with SOAPnuke, discarding reads with adapters, uncalled bases, mean Phred below 15, or no exact constant-primer or identifier match. COPE v1.2.5 was used to merge high-quality paired reads, and clonotypes were defined as unique nucleotide sequences. Clonotypes were aligned to IMGT TRBV, TRBD and TRBJ reference segments using MiTCR v1.1. The analysis included only V-J combinations with a frequency above 0.0001, which together covered over 98% of the repertoires. The TCS score was defined as the ratio of F50 (clonal expansion) to E x V (chaos), calculated using BLOSUM62-based TCRdist between CDR3 peptides within each V-J. Welch's t-statistics and random forest reduced fewer than 550 V-J features to about 13, which were used in a naive Bayes classifier (R e1071). TCRdb redid the processing of the public reads, applying fastp at Q25 and MiXCR, and retained in-frame beta chains. Duplicate CDR3 protein sequences are folded into a single record with the most common DNA and genes. In this record, the V and J calls reflect TCRdb's handling and not the investigators' own analysis. This sample holds 600,000 or so distinct CDR3 sequences; 12% to 15% were observed only once. Jointly, the top ten make up more than 6% of the sample.

On the study overall, not on this receptor specifically: No statistical method was used to set the sample size in advance, and investigators knew the group allocation. Blood samples also contained most of the expanded thyroid clonotypes (frequency above 0.001), which suggests that blood repertoires may reflect thyroid immune responses. A 13 V-J signature model separated ophthalmopathy from stable hyperthyroidism, with around 88% sensitivity and around 84% specificity in cross-validation and 80%/75% in testing. During validation, the model predicted progression to ophthalmopathy a median of roughly six months ahead of onset, with almost 71% sensitivity and roughly 75% specificity.

The CDR3 is 13 amino acids in total, end residues counted. The CDR3 DNA has 39 bases and is translated from base 1. The germline ends are 7 bases apart after V is trimmed by 3 bases and J by 2 bases. CDR1 and CDR2, looked up from the germline V gene (reference sequence), are SEHNR and FQNEAQ. The TCR originated in a woman under 30 with Graves' ophthalmopathy. Input material: blood. This chain joins TRBV7-9 to TRBJ1-1, with no confidently assigned D gene. The nucleotides are TGTGCCAGCAGCTTGAGGCTTAACACTGAAGCTTTCCTT. The resulting protein is CASSLRLNTEAFL.